This section outlines one T cell receptor (beta chain) sequence together with its context. Previously, flow cytometry had revealed CD8+CD57+ cell expansion in the patients chosen for sequencing. All participating patients were living with severe acquired aplastic anemia. The sample belongs to a study of CD8+CD57+ T cells in acquired aplastic anemia. CDR3 size: 16 residues. V shed 1 base and J shed 11 bases, with 22 bases lying between them. Germline CDR1 reads SGDLS; CDR2 reads YYNGEE. The use of genomic DNA as template underpinned the TCR beta VDJ and CDR3 profiling. TCRdb used MiXCR to reprocess the reads, holding one entry per CDR3 protein. Altogether approximately 250,000 distinct CDR3 sequences are present, 82% being singletons, with the ten largest covering 40% to 50%.

This chain connects TRBV9 to TRBJ2-1, with D uncertain. Specimen: sorted CD4+, CD8+, or CD8+CD57+ T cells (not recorded which) from PBMCs. This TCR came from a human donor with aplastic anemia. The CDR3 sequence is CASSVRTARNQHQQFF. The CDR3 nucleotides read TGTGCCAGCAGCGTAAGGACCGCGCGAAACCAGCACCAGCAGTTCTTC.